This T cell receptor (beta chain) was profiled in a study of blood T cell repertoires in COVID-19. Assay used: immunoSEQ multiplex PCR; TCRdb lists only in-frame clones, some missing. The data hold over 250,000 clones, with less than 90% observed a single time. Resolution of symptoms, clearance, or two negative PCRs was present in recovered Cohort 3 donors. The CDR3 length is 16 residues. V was clipped by 1 base and J by 5 bases, with 17 bases between them. Germline CDR1 reads MGHRA; CDR2 reads YSYEKL. This TCR was recovered from a woman aged 50 to 65 who had recovered from COVID-19. The chain is built from TRBV4-1 and TRBJ1-1, with TRBD1 as a possible D gene (6 bases). Sequencing was performed on PBMCs or T cells enriched from blood (not recorded which). The CDR3 here is CASSQVGGRGNTEAFF. CDR3 bases: TGCGCCAGCAGCCAAGTAGGCGGCAGGGGCAATACTGAAGCTTTCTTT.